These 22 T cell receptor beta chains originate from one sample sequenced in a study of beta chain features in type 1 diabetes. All of the isolated RNA was reverse transcribed, so expressed TCRB transcripts were sequenced. Assay used: immunoSEQ multiplex PCR; TCRdb lists only in-frame clones, some missing. This sample has around 20,000 clones, with 69% found just once. Study observations and caveats: Patients with Type 1 diabetes showed moderately but significantly shorter TCRB CDR3s in all four CD4+ subsets.

Antigen specificity for these receptors is unknown. The sample was Tregs from blood. The receptors here all came from a man aged 18 to 29 with type 1 diabetes.

V is TRBV7-8 and J is TRBJ2-7; TRBD1 might be the D (5 bases). CDR1 SGHVS and CDR2 FQNEAQ come from the germline V gene. Trimming shortened V by 5 bases and J by 2 bases, and 19 bases separated the two germline ends. The CDR3 has 16 amino acids. CDR3 sequence: CASSPGGLDSTYEQYF. DNA for the CDR3: TGTGCCAGCAGCCCCGGTGGCCTCGACAGTACCTACGAGCAGTACTTC. Full variable domain (missing parts from reference TRBV7-8 and TRBJ2-7): GAGVSQSPRYKVAKRGQDVALRCDPISGHVSLFWYQQALGQGPEFLTYFQNEAQLDKSGLPSDRFFAERPEGSVSTLKIQRTQQEDSAVYLCASSPGGLDSTYEQYFGPGTRLTVT.

The genes are TRBV20-1 and TRBJ2-1; D unclear. CDR3 size: 11 residues. The germline CDR1 and CDR2 sequences are DFQATT and SNEGSKA (reference sequence). Deletions cut 5 bases from V and 4 bases from J, with 6 bases between. DNA of the CDR3: TGCAGTGCTCCCCAGTACAATGAGCAGTTCTTC. Translating it yields CSAPQYNEQFF.

This clone was observed once. This rearrangement joins TRBV6-1 to TRBJ1-1; D is perhaps TRBD1 (6 bases). The CDR3 runs 14 residues. V gave up 5 bases and J gave up 0 bases, with 10 bases separating them. The germline gives CDR1 MNHNS, CDR2 SASEGT. CDR3 DNA sequence: TGTGCCAGCAGTCCACGACAGGTGAACACTGAAGCTTTCTTT. It codes for CASSPRQVNTEAFF.

In DNA, the CDR3 is TGCGCCAGCAGCAGGGGACTTTACAATGAGCAGTTCTTC. Amino acids: CASSRGLYNEQFF. This chain uses TRBV5-1 with TRBJ2-1; tentatively, D is TRBD2 (6 bases). V lost 4 bases and J 4 bases, leaving 9 bases between the germline ends. This CDR3 spans 13 amino acids. Germline V gene sequence: CDR1 SGHRS, CDR2 YFSETQ.

J is TRBJ2-1 and V is TRBV2; TRBD1 matches 11 bases. The CDR3 totals 15 residues. CDR1 and CDR2 from the germline V gene are SNHLY and FYNNEI. Trimming removed 6 bases from V and 6 bases from J; junction bases left unmatched: 7. This CDR3 is CASRDRGRFLNEQFF. The DNA for the CDR3 is TGTGCCAGCAGGGACAGGGGGCGTTTTCTCAATGAGCAGTTCTTC. The full variable domain, in which reference TRBV2 and TRBJ2-1 provide the parts outside the CDR3, is EPEVTQTPSHQVTQMGQEVILRCVPISNHLYFYWYRQILGQKVEFLVSFYNNEISEKSEIFDDQFSVERPDGSNFTLKIRSTKLEDSAMYFCASRDRGRFLNEQFFGPGTRLTVL.

The chain carries TRBV5-1 and TRBJ1-2, with a tentative D call TRBD1 (5 bases). The CDR3 covers 15 residues. Germline V gene sequence: CDR1 SGHRS, CDR2 YFSETQ. V was shortened by 3 bases and J by 2 bases, with 14 bases between the two germline ends. The CDR3: CASSSVLAGNYGYTF. The CDR3, as DNA: TGCGCCAGCAGCTCCGTATTGGCAGGGAACTATGGCTACACCTTC. Full variable domain (missing parts from reference TRBV5-1 and TRBJ1-2): KAGVTQTPRYLIKTRGQQVTLSCSPISGHRSVSWYQQTPGQGLQFLFEYFSETQRNKGNFPGRFSGRQFSNSRSEMNVSTLELGDSALYLCASSSVLAGNYGYTFGSGTRLTVV.

This clone appeared a few times. Written as DNA, the CDR3 is TGTGCCAGCAGCTTAGTTCAGGGGGCTGCCTATAATTCACCCCTCCACTTT. It translates to CASSLVQGAAYNSPLHF. The chain recombines TRBV7-9 with TRBJ1-6; 8 bases agree with TRBD1. Unmatched junction bases numbered 4, after V lost 1 base and J lost 2 bases. Germline lookup yields CDR1 SEHNR and CDR2 FQNEAQ (reference sequence). The CDR3 runs to 17 residues.

This chain connects TRBV6-6 to TRBJ2-4; D is uncertain. The germline V gene has CDR1 MNHNY and CDR2 SVGAGI (reference sequence). This CDR3 contains 14 residues. Trimming shortened V by 1 base and J by 4 bases, and 8 bases separated the two germline ends. DNA for the CDR3: TGTGCCAGCAGTTACTTGGCAAATAAAAACATTCAGTACTTC. Encoded protein: CASSYLANKNIQYF.

The chain uses TRBV30 and TRBJ2-3; 7 bases line up with TRBD2. Trimming at V came to 2 bases and at J to 4 bases, leaving 9 bases not matched to a gene. There are 15 residues in the CDR3. CDR1 is GTSNPN and CDR2 is SVGIG in the germline V gene (reference sequence). The CDR3 here is CAWSRTVGGPDTQYF. Written as DNA, the CDR3 is TGTGCCTGGAGTAGGACCGTGGGAGGGCCAGATACGCAGTATTTT.

The genes are TRBV20-1 and TRBJ1-2; D is undetermined. The CDR3 has 11 amino acids. Trimming stripped 1 base from V and 6 bases from J, with 6 bases between. Looked up from germline, CDR1 is DFQATT and CDR2 is SNEGSKA (reference sequence). CDR3 sequence: CSARVVNGYTF. CDR3 DNA sequence: TGCAGTGCTAGAGTAGTGAATGGCTACACCTTC.

The chain is built from TRBV4-1 and TRBJ2-3; 8 bases match TRBD2. V was pared by 6 bases and J by 6 bases, with 8 bases of the junction left unmatched. CDR3 size: 14 residues. CDR1 is MGHRA, CDR2 YSYEKL, per germline. The DNA for the CDR3 is TGCGCCAGCAGATTGGGACTAGAGCTCGATACGCAGTATTTT. Protein sequence: CASRLGLELDTQYF.

The V and J genes are TRBV5-1 and TRBJ1-1; no reliable D call. V lost 1 base, J lost 0 bases, and 13 bases lay in between. This CDR3 is built from 16 residues. Germline assignment: CDR1 SGHRS and CDR2 YFSETQ. The CDR3 sequence is CASSLWPSGLNTEAFF. Written as DNA, the CDR3 is TGCGCCAGCAGCTTGTGGCCCAGCGGATTGAACACTGAAGCTTTCTTT.

V is TRBV19 and J is TRBJ2-1; 7 bases match TRBD2. CDR1 LNHDA and CDR2 SQIVND come from the germline V gene (reference sequence). The CDR3 runs to 17 residues. With V trimmed by 3 bases and J by 3 bases, 11 bases remained unmatched. The CDR3 is CASSIGLVGGSYNEQFF. CDR3 nucleotides: TGTGCCAGTAGTATTGGGCTTGTGGGCGGGAGCTACAATGAGCAGTTCTTC.

This chain joins TRBV2 and TRBJ1-5; 10 positions match TRBD1. Germline trimming cut 4 bases from V and 6 bases from J; bases unmatched to any gene: 3. This CDR3 has 14 residues. Germline CDR1 SNHLY, CDR2 FYNNEI. As DNA, the CDR3 is TGTGCCAGCAGTGCGAGGACAGGGGGTCAGCCCCAGCATTTT. It codes for CASSARTGGQPQHF.

This clone has a handful of counts. J is TRBJ1-6 and V is TRBV5-3; D not certain. TRBV5-3 is flagged as an ORF with uncertain function. This CDR3 has 15 residues. V lost 1 base and J 7 bases, leaving 12 bases between the germline ends. In DNA form, the CDR3 reads TGTGCCAGAAGCTTGTATGGGGAGGAGAATTCACCCCTCCACTTT. Translating gives CARSLYGEENSPLHF.

The rearrangement links TRBV13 to TRBJ2-2, with 8 bases lining up with TRBD1. CDR1 and CDR2 (germline): PRHDT, FYEKMQ (reference sequence). This CDR3 contains 19 residues. J lost 4 bases, V lost 4 bases, and 17 bases had no gene match. The CDR3 loop is CASSSALTRLQGATGELFF. The CDR3 nucleotides read TGTGCCAGCAGCTCCGCACTCACACGCCTTCAGGGGGCCACCGGGGAGCTGTTTTTT.

The chain links TRBV6-1 to TRBJ2-3; the D is unclear. The V and J ends lost 5 bases and 8 bases respectively, with 20 bases between them. The V gene's germline CDR1 is MNHNS and CDR2 SASEGT. The CDR3 runs to 15 residues. CDR3 nucleotide sequence: TGTGCCAGCAGTCAGCTGGAACCCAGACTGGCTACGCAGTATTTT. It codes for CASSQLEPRLATQYF.

This chain joins TRBV19 and TRBJ2-1; 12 nucleotides agree with TRBD2. With V trimmed by 4 bases and J by 10 bases, 11 bases remained unmatched. CDR1 and CDR2 from the germline V gene are LNHDA and SQIVND (reference sequence). The CDR3 runs 16 residues. The CDR3 sequence is CASSKLAGGPQREQFF. CDR3 DNA sequence: TGTGCCAGTAGTAAACTAGCGGGGGGCCCCCAGCGGGAGCAGTTCTTC.

The chain combines TRBV28 with TRBJ2-7, with D perhaps matching TRBD2 (6 bases). Per the germline V gene, CDR1 is MDHEN and CDR2 is SYDVKM. V dropped 3 bases and J dropped 0 bases, with 15 bases sitting between them. The CDR3 runs 16 residues. The CDR3 sequence: CASSLTLGTASYEQYF. The CDR3, as DNA: TGTGCCAGCAGTTTGACCCTCGGGACTGCCTCCTACGAGCAGTACTTC.

This clone has only a few counts. The V gene is TRBV18, the J gene TRBJ1-2, with 9 nucleotides matching TRBD1. Germline V gene sequence: CDR1 KGHSH, CDR2 LQKENI. This CDR3 region has 16 residues. The V gene end was trimmed by 4 bases and the J gene end by 9 bases; junction bases not matched to a gene: 15. CDR3 region: CASSRGGPWDRESYTF. The CDR3 coding sequence is TGTGCCAGCTCACGAGGGGGTCCGTGGGACAGGGAAAGCTACACCTTC.

The chain couples TRBV6-1 to TRBJ2-1; 12 nucleotides align to TRBD2. This CDR3 contains 15 residues. Germline CDR1 and CDR2: MNHNS and SASEGT. V lost 6 bases to trimming and J lost 10 bases; unmatched junction nucleotides: 10. Here the CDR3 reads CASRPRLAGAIEQFF. CDR3 DNA: TGTGCCAGCAGGCCTAGACTAGCGGGGGCTATAGAGCAGTTCTTC.

The genes are TRBV2 and TRBJ2-7, with D unclear. Trimming stripped 8 bases from V and 6 bases from J, with 17 bases between. This CDR3 comprises 13 residues. Germline CDR1 reads SNHLY; CDR2 reads FYNNEI. The CDR3 reads CASGVQGRGEQYF. The CDR3 region has the DNA TGTGCCAGCGGTGTCCAAGGTCGAGGCGAGCAGTACTTC.